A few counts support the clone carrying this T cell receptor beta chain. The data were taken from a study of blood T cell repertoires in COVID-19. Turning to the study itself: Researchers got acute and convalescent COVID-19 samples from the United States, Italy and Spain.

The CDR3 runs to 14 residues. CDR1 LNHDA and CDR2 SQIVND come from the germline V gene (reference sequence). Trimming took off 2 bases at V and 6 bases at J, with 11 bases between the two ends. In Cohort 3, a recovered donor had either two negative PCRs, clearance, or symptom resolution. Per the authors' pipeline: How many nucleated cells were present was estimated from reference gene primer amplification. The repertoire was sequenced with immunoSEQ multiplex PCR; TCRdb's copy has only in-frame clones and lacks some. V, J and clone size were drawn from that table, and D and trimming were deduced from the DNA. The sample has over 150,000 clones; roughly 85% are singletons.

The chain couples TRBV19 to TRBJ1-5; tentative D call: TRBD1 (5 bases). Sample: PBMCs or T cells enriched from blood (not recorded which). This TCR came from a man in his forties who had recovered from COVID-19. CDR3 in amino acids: CASSIQGSGQPQHF. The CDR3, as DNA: TGTGCCAGTAGTATACAGGGTAGCGGTCAGCCCCAGCATTTT.